The 10 T cell receptor beta chains presented below share a single source sample, sequenced in a study of T-cell reconstitution after alpha-beta-depleted transplantation in children. The TCRbeta library incorporated unique molecular identifiers. TCRdb reanalysed the PCR reads using MiXCR and keeps one entry per CDR3 protein. The sample has 380,000 or so distinct CDR3 sequences; 10% to 15% are singletons. The specimen was PBMCs, collected from the stem cell graft. These receptors all stem from a human donor who donated a stem cell graft to a child with Fanconi anemia.

This clonotype has at least ten counts. The J gene is TRBJ1-2, the V gene TRBV7-9; D gene ambiguous. Germline values: CDR1 SEHNR, CDR2 FQNEAQ (reference sequence). This CDR3 comprises 14 residues. With 1 base removed from V and 2 bases from J, the gap between germline ends came to 8 bases. CDR3 loop: CASSLDSQNYGYTF. The DNA of the CDR3 is TGTGCCAGCAGCTTAGATAGCCAGAACTATGGCTACACCTTC.

In its sample, this clonotype was seen many times. This rearrangement joins TRBV5-1 to TRBJ1-6; no definite D call. V was trimmed by 0 bases and J by 3 bases, leaving 4 bases between them. Germline V lookup: CDR1 SGHRS, CDR2 YFSETQ. This CDR3 is 14 amino acids long. The CDR3 bases are TGCGCCAGCAGCTTGGAGCTCTATAATTCACCCCTCCACTTT. Protein sequence: CASSLELYNSPLHF.

At least ten counts were recorded for this clonotype. The CDR3 coding sequence is TGTGCCTGGAGTGTGGGGGGGCCCGGGGAGCTGTTTTTT. Translating it yields CAWSVGGPGELFF. The chain uses TRBV30 and TRBJ2-2, with a tentative D call TRBD2 (7 bases). The germline CDR1 and CDR2 sequences are GTSNPN and SVGIG (reference sequence). The CDR3 loop spans 13 amino acids. V was cut by 0 bases and J by 6 bases, with 8 bases left in between.

The chain couples TRBV20-1 to TRBJ2-2, with D possibly matching TRBD2 (5 bases). Trimming removed 0 bases at V and 5 bases at J, with 13 bases between. This CDR3 is built from 15 residues. Germline CDR1 DFQATT, CDR2 SNEGSKA (reference sequence). CDR3 DNA sequence: TGCAGTGCTAGAGATACGGGGAGCGAGACCGGGGAGCTGTTTTTT. Translated, it gives CSARDTGSETGELFF.

The chain couples TRBV30 to TRBJ2-1; possible D gene TRBD1, 6 bases. Germline CDR1 and CDR2: GTSNPN and SVGIG (reference sequence). V was trimmed by 1 base and J by 6 bases, leaving 22 bases between them. CDR3 length: 17 amino acids. This CDR3 reads CAWSGDIRHVGGNEQFF. CDR3 nucleotides: TGTGCCTGGAGTGGGGACATCAGACACGTAGGTGGCAATGAGCAGTTCTTC.

On this clonotype itself: Since the CDR3 does not end with the conserved phenylalanine or tryptophan, this likely comes from a read error. The rearrangement joins TRBV20-1 to TRBJ2-1; TRBD1 matches at 7 bases. Germline assignment: CDR1 DFQATT and CDR2 SNEGSKA (reference sequence). The junction had 12 bases not matched to a gene; V was cut back by 3 bases and J by 4 bases. The CDR3 totals 16 residues. The CDR3 here is CSARDPRQGQYNEQFY. CDR3 nucleotide sequence: TGCAGTGCTAGGGACCCCCGACAGGGACAGTACAATGAGCAGTTCTAC.

At least ten counts were recorded for this clonotype. The V call is TRBV25-1, the J call TRBJ2-1, with D maybe TRBD2 (7 bases). Trimming stripped 3 bases from V and 2 bases from J, with 14 bases between. There are 16 residues in the CDR3. From germline, CDR1 is MGHDK and CDR2 SYGVNS. As DNA, the CDR3 is TGTGCCAGCAGTGAGCCAAGGGGGGGCGCCTACAATGAGCAGTTCTTC. This sequence encodes CASSEPRGGAYNEQFF.

The rearrangement joins TRBV10-3 to TRBJ2-5; no firm D call. This CDR3 is 14 amino acids long. The V and J ends lost 0 bases and 1 base respectively, with 6 bases between them. Germline V gene data show CDR1 as ENHRY and CDR2 as SYGVKD. The CDR3 nucleotides are TGTGCCATCAGTGAGTCGATAGCCCAAGAGACCCAGTACTTC. Amino acids: CAISESIAQETQYF.

This clonotype was detected a few times. The rearrangement uses TRBV11-2 and TRBJ2-3; 9 positions agree with TRBD2. After removal of 5 bases from V and 5 bases from J, the junction contained 11 bases not matched to a gene. The CDR3 is 16 amino acids. Germline lookup yields CDR1 SGHAT and CDR2 FQNNGV. The CDR3 here is CASSPRAGGVKDTQYF. The CDR3 DNA sequence: TGTGCCAGCAGCCCCCGGGCGGGGGGGGTGAAAGATACGCAGTATTTT. Combining the CDR3 with reference TRBV11-2 and TRBJ2-3 gives the whole variable domain EAGVAQSPRYKIIEKRQSVAFWCNPISGHATLYWYQQILGQGPKLLIQFQNNGVVDDSQLPKDRFSAERLKGVDSTLKIQPAKLEDSAVYLCASSPRAGGVKDTQYFGPGTRLTVL.

V gene TRBV30 combines with J gene TRBJ1-4, with a weak D call TRBD1 (6 bases). The CDR3 length is 13 residues. The germline CDR1 and CDR2 sequences are GTSNPN and SVGIG (reference sequence). V was clipped by 0 bases and J by 7 bases, with 9 bases between them. In DNA form, the CDR3 reads TGTGCCTGGAGTGTACAGGGAACTGAAAAACTGTTTTTT. Protein sequence: CAWSVQGTEKLFF.